The 12 T cell receptor beta chains in this list originate from one sample, sequenced in a study of cytomegalovirus exposure and HLA in healthy donors. Primers for the PCR totalled 60 Vbeta and 13 Jbeta. The data were produced by immunoSEQ multiplex PCR, yet TCRdb's version contains in-frame clones alone and is incomplete. Of tens of thousands of clones in the sample, around 80% are singletons; the top ten hold approximately 17%. Sequenced: PBMCs. Receptors originate from a man between 70 and 80 years old in good health and CMV-seropositive.

CDR3 in amino acids: CAGTSGRNTGELFF. In DNA, the CDR3 is TGTGCCGGAACTAGCGGGAGGAACACCGGGGAGCTGTTTTTT. V usage is TRBV2 and J usage is TRBJ2-2, with TRBD2 matching 11 bases. Per germline, CDR1 SNHLY and CDR2 FYNNEI. The CDR3 loop spans 14 amino acids. Trimming cost V 11 bases and J 1 base; bases outside gene matches: 3.

The rearrangement joins TRBV5-1 to TRBJ2-7, with D possibly being TRBD1 (6 bases). This CDR3 spans 15 amino acids. CDR1 and CDR2 (germline): SGHRS, YFSETQ. V lost 0 bases to trimming and J lost 3 bases, with 13 bases between them. CDR3 coding DNA: TGCGCCAGCAGCTTGGATGGGACATTCATCTACGAGCAGTACTTC. This gives the protein CASSLDGTFIYEQYF.

The chain employs TRBV27 and TRBJ1-5; 8 nucleotides align to TRBD1. V gave up 4 bases and J gave up 7 bases; unmatched junction bases: 6. Looked up from germline, CDR1 is MNHEY and CDR2 is SMNVEV (reference sequence). The CDR3 is made up of 14 amino acids. The DNA of the CDR3 is TGTGCCAGCAGTTGGCAGGGGGCGGGCCAGCCCCAGCATTTT. Amino acid sequence: CASSWQGAGQPQHF.

The chain combines TRBV4-1 with TRBJ2-4; maybe TRBD2 (7 bases). Deletions cut 1 base from V and 3 bases from J, with 13 bases between. The germline V gene has CDR1 MGHRA and CDR2 YSYEKL. The CDR3 covers 16 residues. CDR3 sequence reads: CASSQVYREGKNIQYF. In DNA form, the CDR3 reads TGCGCCAGCAGCCAAGTTTACAGGGAGGGCAAAAACATTCAGTACTTC.

This chain uses TRBV5-8 with TRBJ1-2, with TRBD1 matching 9 bases. CDR3 length: 14 amino acids. V lost 0 bases to trimming and J lost 8 bases; unmatched junction nucleotides: 5. Germline lookup yields CDR1 SGHTS and CDR2 YDEGEE. CDR3 sequence (DNA): TGTGCCAGCAGCTTGGAACCGGGACAGGGCGGCTACACCTTC. Protein: CASSLEPGQGGYTF. Together with reference TRBV5-8 and TRBJ1-2, the CDR3 gives the full variable domain: EAGVTQSPTHLIKTRGQQATLRCSPISGHTSVYWYQQALGLGLQFLLWYDEGEERNRGNFPPRFSGRQFPNYSSELNVNALELEDSALYLCASSLEPGQGGYTFGSGTRLTVV.

This chain joins TRBV6-5 and TRBJ1-1, with 8 bases that match TRBD1. The CDR3 is made up of 14 amino acids. The V gene's germline CDR1 is MNHEY and CDR2 SVGAGI. After removal of 6 bases from V and 4 bases from J, the junction contained 7 bases not matched to a gene. The CDR3 coding sequence is TGTGCCAGCAGCCTACAGGGGGTGGTCACTGAAGCTTTCTTT. Protein: CASSLQGVVTEAFF.

This clone has just one count. The CDR3 nucleotides read TGCGCCAGCAGCTTGGGACTCTCCCCGGATACGCAGTATTTT. Translating it yields CASSLGLSPDTQYF. The chain employs TRBV5-1 and TRBJ2-3; D is unresolved. The CDR3 loop spans 14 amino acids. Deletions cut 0 bases from V and 6 bases from J, with 11 bases between. Per germline, CDR1 SGHRS and CDR2 YFSETQ. Variable domain in full (rest from reference TRBV5-1 and TRBJ2-3): KAGVTQTPRYLIKTRGQQVTLSCSPISGHRSVSWYQQTPGQGLQFLFEYFSETQRNKGNFPGRFSGRQFSNSRSEMNVSTLELGDSALYLCASSLGLSPDTQYFGPGTRLTVL.

The V gene is TRBV6-4, the J gene TRBJ2-3; 11 nucleotides line up with TRBD1. V was pared by 6 bases and J by 1 base, with 6 bases of the junction left unmatched. CDR3 length: 16 residues. Germline V gene data show CDR1 as MRHNA and CDR2 as SNTAGT. The CDR3 sequence: CASSPTGQGGTDTQYF. The CDR3, as DNA: TGTGCCAGCAGCCCGACGGGACAGGGGGGCACAGATACGCAGTATTTT.

This clone appeared once. The genes are TRBV7-3 and TRBJ2-1, with D unclear. The V end was cut by 4 bases, the J end by 5 bases, with 9 bases between. The CDR3 sequence is 13 residues long. Germline-derived CDR1 and CDR2 are SGHTA and FQGTGA. The CDR3 spells CASSSPANNEQFF. The CDR3, as DNA: TGTGCCAGCAGCTCCCCTGCTAACAATGAGCAGTTCTTC.

The chain uses TRBV10-2 and TRBJ2-5; 9 bases agree with TRBD1. The DNA end is more similar to TRBJ2-7, so the J call may be wrong. The CDR3 runs to 14 residues. The germline V gene has CDR1 WSHSY and CDR2 SAAADI. The CDR3 nucleotides read TGCGCCAGCAGGGAACCGGGACAGGGCTACGAGCAGTACTTC. Encoded protein: CASREPGQGYEQYF.

The J gene is TRBJ1-1, the V gene TRBV5-1, with 8 positions matching TRBD1. Germline CDR1 reads SGHRS; CDR2 reads YFSETQ. The trim removed 2 bases at V and 1 base at J, leaving 1 base unmatched. The CDR3 is 14 amino acids. CDR3 protein: CASSFGQGNTEAFF. In nucleotides, the CDR3 is TGCGCCAGCAGCTTCGGACAGGGGAACACTGAAGCTTTCTTT.

The genes are TRBV4-2 and TRBJ1-5; D remains ambiguous. Between the trimmed V and J ends, which lost 0 bases and 6 bases, there was a span of 9 bases. Germline CDR1 and CDR2: LGHNA and YNFKEQ. The CDR3 spans 14 residues. The CDR3, as DNA: TGTGCCAGCAGCCAAGATAGGGAGGGTCAGCCCCAGCATTTT. Translating gives CASSQDREGQPQHF.